Following are 2 T cell receptor beta chains from one sample sequenced in a study of T-cell memory formation after mild COVID-19. MiXCR, run by TCRdb on the 5' RACE reads, gives a single entry per CDR3 protein. The table lists approximately 480,000 distinct CDR3 sequences, about 20% of them singletons. Sequencing used PBMCs or a T cell subset sorted from them (not recorded which). The receptors were sampled from an adult woman who had mild COVID-19 (a few samples of this study predate the infection). Cell type and time point are not known.

This clonotype was observed a few times. The gene calls are TRBV7-2 and TRBJ2-5; 8 bases are shared with TRBD1. Per the germline V gene, CDR1 is SGHTA and CDR2 is FQGNSA. Trimming removed 3 bases from V and 6 bases from J; junction bases left unmatched: 9. CDR3 size: 15 residues. The CDR3 sequence: CASSLGADRVQTQYF. The CDR3 DNA follows: TGTGCCAGCAGCTTGGGGGCGGACAGGGTCCAGACCCAGTACTTC.

This clonotype was detected only a few times. V usage is TRBV7-3 and J usage is TRBJ2-5; TRBD2 matches 10 bases. The length of the CDR3 is 15 residues. The germline V gene has CDR1 SGHTA and CDR2 FQGTGA. The V segment lost 5 bases and the J segment 4 bases; nucleotides outside the gene matches: 7. For the CDR3, the DNA is TGTGCCAGCAGCCCCCAGCGGGGGGGCCGAGAGACCCAGTACTTC. Residues: CASSPQRGGRETQYF. The entire variable domain, with the rest obtained from reference TRBV7-3 and TRBJ2-5, is as follows: GAGVSQTPSNKVTEKGKYVELRCDPISGHTALYWYRQSLGQGPEFLIYFQGTGAADDSGLPNDRFFAVRPEGSVSTLKIQRTERGDSAVYLCASSPQRGGRETQYFGPGTRLLVL.